The rows below give T cell receptor beta chains drawn from one sample of a study of blood T cell repertoires in COVID-19. The data were produced by immunoSEQ multiplex PCR, yet TCRdb's version contains in-frame clones alone and is incomplete. This repertoire shows 150,000 to 200,000 clones, around 80% found once; its top ten account for about 7%. Sequencing used peripheral blood. The receptors were sampled from a woman in her 40s with COVID-19, enrolled during active disease. Each CDR3 is given with its conserved first and last residue. The D gene is left open where the match is weak. Size tells how often a clone was seen (once, few, many) or the class of an expanded clone, and some rows leave it out.

>TRBV6-5|TRBD1|.|TRBJ2-7
CASSRGGTGDEQYF
TGTGCCAGCAGCCGCGGGGGGACAGGGGACGAGCAGTACTTC
>TRBV29-1|.|.|TRBJ1-5
CSAGGGGSNQPQHF
TGCAGCGCCGGAGGTGGGGGGAGCAATCAGCCCCAGCATTTT
>TRBV11-1|TRBD1|.|TRBJ2-7
CASSWTGNEQYF
TGTGCCAGCAGCTGGACAGGTAACGAGCAGTACTTC
>TRBV10-3|.|.|TRBJ2-5
CAISESSTQETQYF
TGTGCCATCAGTGAGTCGTCGACTCAAGAGACCCAGTACTTC
>TRBV23-1|TRBD1|.|TRBJ1-1
CASRPGTDLEPNTEAFF
TGCGCCAGCAGACCTGGGACAGACCTAGAACCGAACACTGAAGCTTTCTTT
>TRBV7-9|.|.|TRBJ2-2
CASSLVGARDTNTGELFF
TGTGCCAGCAGCTTAGTGGGGGCAAGGGACACGAACACCGGGGAGCTGTTTTTT
>TRBV5-1|TRBD1|once|TRBJ2-2
CASSLRRDRAGEANTGELFF
TGCGCCAGCAGCTTGCGCCGGGACAGGGCGGGAGAGGCGAACACCGGGGAGCTGTTTTTT
>TRBV3-1/TRBV3-2|TRBD1|.|TRBJ1-2
CASRLTGTGLGYTF
TGTGCCAGCAGACTGACCGGGACAGGTCTTGGCTACACCTTC
>TRBV19|.|.|TRBJ1-4
CASRRGGVEKLFF
TGTGCCAGTAGGAGAGGAGGCGTCGAAAAACTGTTTTTT
>TRBV5-1|.|.|TRBJ2-2
CASSLEAAVRGGTGELFF
TGCGCCAGCAGCTTGGAGGCTGCTGTGCGGGGAGGCACCGGGGAGCTGTTTTTT
>TRBV6-5|TRBD1|.|TRBJ2-3
CASSLDRGTDTQYF
TGTGCCAGCAGTCTAGACAGGGGCACAGATACGCAGTATTTT
>TRBV10-1|.|few|TRBJ1-6
CASSLDRSNSPLHF
TGCGCCAGCAGTCTAGACAGAAGTAATTCACCCCTCCACTTT
>TRBV24-1|TRBD2|once|TRBJ2-1
CATSASREVDNEQFF
TGTGCCACCAGTGCGTCGCGGGAGGTTGACAATGAGCAGTTCTTC
>TRBV19|.|.|TRBJ1-2
CASSIGLGFEEGTF
TGTGCCAGTAGTATTGGGTTGGGTTTTGAGGAGGGTACCTTC
>TRBV5-1|.|.|TRBJ1-1
CASNLRTPNTEAFF
TGCGCCAGCAACCTCCGGACACCGAACACTGAAGCTTTCTTT
>TRBV15|.|.|TRBJ1-1
CATSKTDTEAFF
TGTGCCACCAGCAAAACAGACACTGAAGCTTTCTTT
>TRBV7-9|.|.|TRBJ2-7
CASSPGLFDEQYF
TGTGCCAGCAGCCCCGGACTGTTCGACGAGCAGTACTTC
>TRBV18|.|.|TRBJ1-3
CASFLRRAAGNTIYF
TGTGCCAGCTTCTTGCGCAGGGCGGCTGGAAACACCATATATTTT
>TRBV5-5|TRBD1|.|TRBJ1-2
CASSLGTGGSYGYTF
TGTGCCAGCAGCTTGGGGACAGGGGGCTCCTATGGCTACACCTTC
>TRBV7-8|.|.|TRBJ2-3
CASSLTKSTDTQYF
TGTGCCAGCAGCTTGACTAAGAGCACAGATACGCAGTATTTT
>TRBV5-6|TRBD1|.|TRBJ1-6
CASSLSTGYSPLHF
TGTGCCAGCAGCTTATCGACAGGGTATTCACCCCTCCACTTT
>TRBV3-1/TRBV3-2|.|.|TRBJ2-3
CASGLLGGTDTQYF
TGTGCCAGCGGACTTCTTGGCGGCACAGATACGCAGTATTTT
>TRBV5-6|TRBD1|.|TRBJ1-2
CASSCRTGQGFYYGYTF
TGTGCCAGCAGCTGCCGGACGGGACAGGGTTTTTACTATGGCTACACCTTC
>TRBV7-2|.|.|TRBJ1-1
CASSLRYRNTEAFF
TGTGCCAGCAGCTTAAGGTACAGGAACACTGAAGCTTTCTTT
>TRBV5-1|.|.|TRBJ2-2
CASSPRGIGLNTGELFF
TGCGCCAGCAGCCCACGAGGGATCGGTTTGAACACCGGGGAGCTGTTTTTT
>TRBV29-1|TRBD2|.|TRBJ2-2
CSVPEGGSTGELFF
TGCAGCGTCCCCGAAGGCGGGAGCACCGGGGAGCTGTTTTTT
>TRBV7-9|.|.|TRBJ1-4
CASSPGRDSSNEKLFF
TGTGCCAGCAGCCCTGGACGAGACAGTTCCAATGAAAAACTGTTTTTT